This T cell receptor beta chain was documented in a study of T cells in Graves' hyperthyroidism and ophthalmopathy. Whole-study results and caveats: From stable hyperthyroidism, ophthalmopathy was set apart by a 13 V-J model. It was a median approximately 6.9 months before onset that the model predicted ophthalmopathy.

RNA transcripts gave rise to amplified TCR beta CDR3 regions. HTBI primers were used for first-round RT-PCR of the TCR CDR3. TCRdb processed the multiplex PCR reads anew with MiXCR; each CDR3 protein has one entry. In the table there are roughly 510,000 distinct CDR3 sequences, 40% to 55% of which are singletons. Concerning this clonotype itself: Its antigen remains unidentified.

The receptor was isolated from an adult woman with Graves' disease, either hyperthyroidism or ophthalmopathy (not recorded which). Sample: peripheral blood or thyroid tissue (not recorded which).

CDR3 sequence: CASSLPGDSRGNQPQHF. CDR3 coding DNA: TGTGCCAGCAGCTTACCCGGGGACTCTCGGGGCAATCAGCCCCAGCATTTT. The chain joins TRBV7-9 to TRBJ1-5; D is perhaps TRBD1 (5 bases). The CDR3 is 17 amino acids. Germline V CDR1 and CDR2: SEHNR, FQNEAQ (reference sequence). V was shortened by 2 bases and J by 2 bases, with 16 bases between the two germline ends.